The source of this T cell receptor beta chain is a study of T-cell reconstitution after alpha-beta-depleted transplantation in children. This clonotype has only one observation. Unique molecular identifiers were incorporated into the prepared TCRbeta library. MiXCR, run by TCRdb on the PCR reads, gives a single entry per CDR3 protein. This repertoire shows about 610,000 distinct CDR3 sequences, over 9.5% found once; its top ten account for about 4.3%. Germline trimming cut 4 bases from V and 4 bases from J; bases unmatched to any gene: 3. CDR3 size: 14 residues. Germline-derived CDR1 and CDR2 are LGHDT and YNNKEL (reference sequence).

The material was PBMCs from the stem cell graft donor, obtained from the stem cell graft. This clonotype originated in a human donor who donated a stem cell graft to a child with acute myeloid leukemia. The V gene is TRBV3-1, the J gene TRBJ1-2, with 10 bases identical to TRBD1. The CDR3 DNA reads TGTGCCAGCAGCCTTAGGGACAGGGGCTATGGCTACACCTTC. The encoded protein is CASSLRDRGYGYTF.